This T cell receptor beta chain was sequenced for a study of blood T cell repertoires in COVID-19. Overall study context: From T cells, B-cell-depleted T cells, or PBMCs came the material, which was cDNA or gDNA.

Per the study methods: Amplifying reference gene primers gave estimates of nucleated cell counts. The method was immunoSEQ multiplex PCR; TCRdb's version includes in-frame clones alone and lacks a portion of them. The V and J calls and clone size come from that table; D and trimming were worked out from the DNA. The table has 98,000 or so clones, around 83% seen once. What was sequenced was peripheral blood. The clonotype comes from a woman aged 60-75 years in a cohort sampled during active or convalescent COVID-19.

This CDR3 reads CASSSQGAGGNTIYF. CDR3 nucleotide sequence: TGTGCCAGCAGCTCTCAGGGGGCGGGAGGAAACACCATATATTTT. The V and J genes are TRBV7-8 and TRBJ1-3; 8 bases fit TRBD1. The length of the CDR3 is 15 residues. V lost 4 bases and J lost 4; bases outside the gene matches: 6. Germline lookup yields CDR1 SGHVS and CDR2 FQNEAQ.